This T cell receptor beta chain was recovered during a study of blood T cells in healthy people across ages. About this clonotype itself: The antigen is undetermined.

Points from the study as a whole: Those diversity estimates obtained from one million T cells were thought to be underestimates.

Between the trimmed V and J ends, which lost 1 base and 5 bases, there was a span of 12 bases. Per the germline V gene, CDR1 is SGHKS and CDR2 is YYEKEE (reference sequence). The CDR3 contains 15 residues. It was with a sample-barcoded 5' primer and a J-beta primer mix that a second PCR of roughly 7 to 12 cycles was run. TCRdb independently ran MiXCR on the 5' RACE reads; one entry per CDR3 protein. The sample carries about 1.6 million distinct CDR3 sequences, around 35% recorded once. The sequence was obtained from a woman aged 30 to 39 in good health. Sequencing was performed on blood. The rearrangement uses TRBV5-5 and TRBJ1-4; D is perhaps TRBD1 (6 bases). The CDR3 is CASSLPTGFNEKLFF. The CDR3 DNA is TGTGCCAGCAGCTTGCCCACAGGGTTCAATGAAAAACTGTTTTTT.